Below, 6 T cell receptor beta chains from the same sample are listed, as sequenced in a study of Ad26.COV2.S vaccination and SARS-CoV-2 variants. Noted treatment: around 19 received Ad26.COV2.S at low or high dose, single or two shots; 5 received placebo; per-sample allocation not given. Day 63 after the first injection of vaccine or placebo was the sampling time. Assay: immunoSEQ multiplex PCR; the TCRdb copy retains only in-frame clones and omits some. The sample records fewer than 400,000 clones, about 85% being singletons. The sequencing here drew on peripheral blood, taken in a trial of Ad26.COV2.S vaccine versus placebo. Every receptor here comes from a person between 18 and 65 years old who received the Ad26.COV2.S COVID-19 vaccine or a placebo.

The chain uses TRBV3-1 (or the pseudogene TRBV3-2) and TRBJ2-3; TRBD2 is a possible D gene (7 bases). V was cut by 3 bases and J by 3 bases, with 22 bases left in between. Germline V CDR1 and CDR2: LGHDT, YNNKEL (reference sequence). This CDR3 contains 18 residues. CDR3 DNA sequence: TGTGCCAGCAGCCACCGGGGCGGGGGCCGGGGCCCGACAGATACGCAGTATTTT. Protein product: CASSHRGGGRGPTDTQYF.

The V call is TRBV14, the J call TRBJ2-1, with TRBD2 identical over 8 bases. Germline CDR1 SGHDN, CDR2 FVKESK. The CDR3 extends over 16 amino acids. The V gene end was trimmed by 3 bases and the J gene end by 6 bases; junction bases not matched to a gene: 10. CDR3 sequence reads: CASSQTQRGLLNEQFF. As DNA, the CDR3 is TGTGCCAGCAGCCAGACCCAGCGGGGGCTGCTCAATGAGCAGTTCTTC.

The chain recombines TRBV7-2 with TRBJ1-2; D not resolved. CDR1 and CDR2 from the germline V gene are SGHTA and FQGNSA. V was shortened by 4 bases and J by 3 bases, with 9 bases between the two germline ends. The CDR3 contains 13 residues. CDR3 sequence: CASSWGVDYGYTF. The CDR3, as DNA: TGTGCCAGCAGCTGGGGAGTGGACTATGGCTACACCTTC.

CDR3 coding DNA: TGTGCCAGCAGACAGGACAGGGGGCGGAACACTGAAGCTTTCTTT. Protein sequence: CASRQDRGRNTEAFF. The V and J genes are TRBV6-5 and TRBJ1-1; 11 bases agree with TRBD1. The CDR3 consists of 15 residues. Trimming at V came to 6 bases and at J to 1 base, leaving 4 bases not matched to a gene. The germline V gene encodes CDR1 MNHEY and CDR2 SVGAGI.

The chain carries TRBV7-2 and TRBJ1-5; a possible D gene is TRBD1 (6 bases). The V gene lost 5 bases and the J gene lost 5 bases, with 13 bases spanning the gap. The CDR3 totals 14 residues. Germline V gene lookup returns CDR1 SGHTA and CDR2 FQGNSA. CDR3 loop: CASSGGGRDQPQHF. In nucleotides, the CDR3 is TGTGCCAGCAGCGGAGGGGGGCGAGATCAGCCCCAGCATTTT.

The chain combines TRBV5-6 with TRBJ2-1; TRBD1 aligns across 7 bases. V trimming: 2 bases; J trimming: 2 bases; junction bases outside the gene matches: 1. Germline assignment: CDR1 SGHDT and CDR2 YYEEEE. CDR3 length equals 14 residues. CDR3 nucleotide sequence: TGTGCCAGCAGCTTAGGGGGCGCCTACAATGAGCAGTTCTTC. It yields the protein CASSLGGAYNEQFF.